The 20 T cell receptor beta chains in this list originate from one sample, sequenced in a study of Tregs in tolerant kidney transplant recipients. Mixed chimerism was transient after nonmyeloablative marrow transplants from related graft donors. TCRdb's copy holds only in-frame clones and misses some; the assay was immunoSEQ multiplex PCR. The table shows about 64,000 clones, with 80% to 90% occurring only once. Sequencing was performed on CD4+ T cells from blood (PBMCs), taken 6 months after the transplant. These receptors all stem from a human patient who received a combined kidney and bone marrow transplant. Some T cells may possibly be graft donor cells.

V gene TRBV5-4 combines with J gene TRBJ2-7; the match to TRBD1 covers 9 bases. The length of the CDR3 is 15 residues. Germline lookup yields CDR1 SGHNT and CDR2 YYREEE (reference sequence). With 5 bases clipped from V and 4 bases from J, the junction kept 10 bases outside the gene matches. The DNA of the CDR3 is TGTGCCAGCAGTTCCCCGGGACAGGGAGAATACGAGCAGTACTTC. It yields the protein CASSSPGQGEYEQYF.

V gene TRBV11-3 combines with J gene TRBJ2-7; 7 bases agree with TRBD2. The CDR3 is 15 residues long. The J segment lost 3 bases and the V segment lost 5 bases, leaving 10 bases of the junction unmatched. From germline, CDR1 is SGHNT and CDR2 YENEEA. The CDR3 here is CASSLLLGTNYEQYF. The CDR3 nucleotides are TGTGCCAGCAGCCTTCTACTCGGGACTAACTACGAGCAGTACTTC.

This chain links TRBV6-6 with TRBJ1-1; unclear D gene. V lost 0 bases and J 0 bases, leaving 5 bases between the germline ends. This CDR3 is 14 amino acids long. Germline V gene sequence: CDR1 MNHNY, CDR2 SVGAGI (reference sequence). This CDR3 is CASSYSLVNTEAFF. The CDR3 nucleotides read TGTGCCAGCAGTTACTCTTTAGTGAACACTGAAGCTTTCTTT.

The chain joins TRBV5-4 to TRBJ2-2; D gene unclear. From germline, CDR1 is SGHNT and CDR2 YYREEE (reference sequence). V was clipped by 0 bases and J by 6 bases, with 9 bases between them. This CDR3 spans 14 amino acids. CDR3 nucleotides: TGTGCCAGCAGCTTGGCCGCGACTTCCGGGGAGCTGTTTTTT. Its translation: CASSLAATSGELFF.

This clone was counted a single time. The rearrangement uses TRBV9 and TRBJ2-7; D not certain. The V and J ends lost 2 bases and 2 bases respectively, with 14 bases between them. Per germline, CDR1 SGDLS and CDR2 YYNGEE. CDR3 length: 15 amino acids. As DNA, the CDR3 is TGTGCCAGCAGCGTCAGACTCCCGCACCCCTACGAGCAGTACTTC. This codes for CASSVRLPHPYEQYF. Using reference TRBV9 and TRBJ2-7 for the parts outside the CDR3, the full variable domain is DSGVTQTPKHLITATGQRVTLRCSPRSGDLSVYWYQQSLDQGLQFLIQYYNGEERAKGNILERFSAQQFPDLHSELNLSSLELGDSALYFCASSVRLPHPYEQYFGPGTRLTVT.

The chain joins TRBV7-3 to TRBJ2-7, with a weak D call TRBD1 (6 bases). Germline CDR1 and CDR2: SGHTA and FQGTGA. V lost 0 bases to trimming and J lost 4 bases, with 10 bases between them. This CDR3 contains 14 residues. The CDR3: CASSLTATGYEQYF. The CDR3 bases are TGTGCCAGCAGCTTAACGGCAACAGGGTACGAGCAGTACTTC.

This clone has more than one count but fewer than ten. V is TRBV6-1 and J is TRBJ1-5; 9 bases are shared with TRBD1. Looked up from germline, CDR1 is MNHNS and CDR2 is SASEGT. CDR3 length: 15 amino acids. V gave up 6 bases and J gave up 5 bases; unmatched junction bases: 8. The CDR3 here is CASSRQGGSDQPQHF. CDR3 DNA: TGTGCCAGCAGCAGACAGGGGGGTAGTGATCAGCCCCAGCATTTT.

Written as DNA, the CDR3 is TGTGCCAGCAGTTCTGCGACAGGGACCTACGAGCAGTACTTC. This codes for CASSSATGTYEQYF. This chain joins TRBV28 and TRBJ2-7; 7 bases agree with TRBD1. After removal of 4 bases from V and 2 bases from J, the junction contained 5 bases not matched to a gene. The CDR3 is 14 amino acids. Per germline, CDR1 MDHEN and CDR2 SYDVKM.

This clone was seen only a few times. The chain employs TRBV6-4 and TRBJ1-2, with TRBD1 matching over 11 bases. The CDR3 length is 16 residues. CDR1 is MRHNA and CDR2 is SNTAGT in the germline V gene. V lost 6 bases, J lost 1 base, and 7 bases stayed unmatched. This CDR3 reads CASRPEDRGLNYGYTF. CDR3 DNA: TGTGCCAGCAGACCCGAGGACAGGGGGCTTAACTATGGCTACACCTTC.

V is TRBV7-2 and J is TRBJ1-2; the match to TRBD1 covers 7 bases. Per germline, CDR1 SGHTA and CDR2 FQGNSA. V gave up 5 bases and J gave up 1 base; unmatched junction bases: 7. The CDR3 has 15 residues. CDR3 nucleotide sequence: TGTGCCAGCAGCGAAGACAGGGTCGGTAACTATGGCTACACCTTC. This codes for CASSEDRVGNYGYTF.

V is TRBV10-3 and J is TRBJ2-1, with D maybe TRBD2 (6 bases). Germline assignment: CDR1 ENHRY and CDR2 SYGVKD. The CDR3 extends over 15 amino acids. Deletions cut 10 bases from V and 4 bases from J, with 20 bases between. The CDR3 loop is CATSGGADQYNEQFF. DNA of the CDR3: TGTGCCACCAGCGGCGGGGCAGACCAGTACAATGAGCAGTTCTTC.

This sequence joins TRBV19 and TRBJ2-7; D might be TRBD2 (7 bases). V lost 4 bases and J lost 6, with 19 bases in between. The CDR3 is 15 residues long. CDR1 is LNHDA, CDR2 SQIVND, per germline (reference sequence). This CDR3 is CASSTTGGALREQYF. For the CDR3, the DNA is TGTGCCAGTAGTACAACGGGGGGCGCGTTACGCGAGCAGTACTTC.

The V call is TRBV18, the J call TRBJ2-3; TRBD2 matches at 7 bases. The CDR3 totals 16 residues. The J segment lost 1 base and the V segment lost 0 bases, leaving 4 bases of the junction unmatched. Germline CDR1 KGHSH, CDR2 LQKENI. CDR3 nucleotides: TGTGCCAGCTCACCACCGACGGGAGGCGGCACAGATACGCAGTATTTT. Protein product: CASSPPTGGGTDTQYF.

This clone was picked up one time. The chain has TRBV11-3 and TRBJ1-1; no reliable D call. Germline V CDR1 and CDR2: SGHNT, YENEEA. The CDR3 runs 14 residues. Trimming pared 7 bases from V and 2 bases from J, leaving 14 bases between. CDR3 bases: TGTGCCAGCACCTCCAAGGGAGGAAACACTGAAGCTTTCTTT. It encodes CASTSKGGNTEAFF.

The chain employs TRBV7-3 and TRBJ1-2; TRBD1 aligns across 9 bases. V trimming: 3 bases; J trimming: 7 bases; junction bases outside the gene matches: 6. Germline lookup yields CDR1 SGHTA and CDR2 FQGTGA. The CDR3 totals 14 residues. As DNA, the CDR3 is TGTGCCAGCAGCTTGGGACAGGGTGAAAGTGGCTACACCTTC. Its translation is CASSLGQGESGYTF.

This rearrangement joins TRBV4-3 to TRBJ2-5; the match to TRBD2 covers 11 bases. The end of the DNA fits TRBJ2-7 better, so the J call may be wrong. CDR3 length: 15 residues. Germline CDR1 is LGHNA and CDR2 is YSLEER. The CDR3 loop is CASSQVTSGSYEQYF. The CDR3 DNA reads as TGCGCCAGCAGCCAAGTAACTAGCGGGAGTTACGAGCAGTACTTC.

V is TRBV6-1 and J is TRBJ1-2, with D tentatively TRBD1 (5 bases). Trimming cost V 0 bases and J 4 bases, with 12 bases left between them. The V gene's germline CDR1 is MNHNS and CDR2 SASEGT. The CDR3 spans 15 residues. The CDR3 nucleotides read TGTGCCAGCAGTGAAGCGACAGAAGGGTCCTATGGCTACACCTTC. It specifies CASSEATEGSYGYTF.

The CDR3 nucleotides are TGTGCCAGCAGCTTAGATCGGGGGAACACTGAAGCTTTCTTT. Its translation is CASSLDRGNTEAFF. J is TRBJ1-1 and V is TRBV11-2; unclear D gene. Trimming cost V 0 bases and J 1 base, with 6 bases left between them. Germline-derived CDR1 and CDR2 are SGHAT and FQNNGV. The CDR3 is made up of 14 amino acids.

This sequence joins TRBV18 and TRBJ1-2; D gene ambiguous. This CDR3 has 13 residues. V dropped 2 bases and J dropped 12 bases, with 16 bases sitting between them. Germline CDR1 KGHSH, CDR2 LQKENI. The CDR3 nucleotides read TGTGCCAGCTCACCAGGAGCCTTACTCTCTCACACCTTC. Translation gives CASSPGALLSHTF.

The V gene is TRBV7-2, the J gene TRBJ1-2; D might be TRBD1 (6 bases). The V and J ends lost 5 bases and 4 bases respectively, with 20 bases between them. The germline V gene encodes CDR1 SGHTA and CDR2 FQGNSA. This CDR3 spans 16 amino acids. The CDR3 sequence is CASSLGGQASAYGYTF. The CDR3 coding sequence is TGTGCCAGCAGCCTAGGGGGACAAGCTTCTGCCTATGGCTACACCTTC.